This T cell receptor (beta chain) was identified during a study of T cell changes during pregnancy in multiple sclerosis. V trimming: 5 bases; J trimming: 7 bases; junction bases outside the gene matches: 7. The germline V gene encodes CDR1 SEHNR and CDR2 FQNEAQ (reference sequence). This CDR3 contains 15 residues. Sequencing was performed with immunoSEQ multiplex PCR; in TCRdb, only in-frame clones are kept and a portion is missing. The data show 65,000 to 90,000 clones, nearly 95% seen once. This clone has just a few counts. The chain combines TRBV7-9 with TRBJ2-2; 10 bases match TRBD1. The source of this sequence is a female donor with multiple sclerosis, enrolled in a pregnancy study. The sample was CD4+ T cells from peripheral blood mononuclear cells, taken after pregnancy. CDR3 in DNA: TGTGCCAGCAGCGCCCGACAGGGGGCAAGCGGGGAGCTGTTTTTT. As protein: CASSARQGASGELFF.